These T cell receptor beta chains were read from a single sample in a study of T-cell reconstitution after alpha-beta-depleted transplantation in children. TCRdb fed the PCR reads into MiXCR, producing one record per CDR3 protein. This sample has approximately 93,000 distinct CDR3 sequences, with roughly 8% found just once. The sample in question was PBMCs from the stem cell graft donor, obtained from the stem cell graft. These receptors all stem from a human donor who donated a stem cell graft to a child with congenital amegakaryocytic thrombocytopenia. Both conserved end residues are part of each CDR3. A D gene is named only where the DNA matches it firmly. A clone size is listed for some rows: how often the clone was seen (once, few, many), or a class if it is expanded.

J | D | V | size | DNA | CDR3
TRBJ2-3 | TRBD2 | TRBV7-8 | many | TGTGCCAGCAGCCCGAGCTATCGGGAGGCGCAGTATTTT | CASSPSYREAQYF
TRBJ1-2 | NA | TRBV7-2 | many | TGTGCCAGCAGCTTATTCTCCCAACTCCAGGGTGACGGCTACACCTTC | CASSLFSQLQGDGYTF
TRBJ1-6 | NA | TRBV7-3 | many | TGCGCCAGCAGCTTGGGTAATTCACCCCTCCACTTT | CASSLGNSPLHF
TRBJ2-1 | NA | TRBV10-3 | many | TGTGCCAGTCGGGCCTTACTCTACAATGAGCAGTTCTTC | CASRALLYNEQFF
TRBJ2-3 | TRBD1 | TRBV28 | many | TGTGCCAGCAGTTTGAACAGGGGAGATACGCAGTATTTT | CASSLNRGDTQYF
TRBJ2-2 | NA | TRBV4-2 | many | TGTGCCAGCAGCTTAGGGGGAAGTAGCGGGAACACCGGGGAGCTGTTTTTT | CASSLGGSSGNTGELFF
TRBJ1-2 | NA | TRBV20-1 | many | TGCAGTGCCTTCACCCACTATGGCTACACCTTC | CSAFTHYGYTF
TRBJ1-5 | NA | TRBV7-2 | many | TGTGCCAGCAGCTTGAGTAACAATCAGCCCCAGCATTTT | CASSLSNNQPQHF
TRBJ2-3 | NA | TRBV29-1 | many | TGCAGCGTTGGATCGGGGCTCTACTCAGATACGCAGTATTTT | CSVGSGLYSDTQYF
TRBJ2-7 | TRBD2 | TRBV15 | many | TGTGCCACCAGCAGAGAAGGCCTAGCGGGAGGGGACGAGCAGTACTTC | CATSREGLAGGDEQYF
TRBJ1-2 | NA | TRBV4-3 | many | TGCGCCAGCAGCCAAGAGCGGTACGCGGCGTATTATGGCTACACCTTC | CASSQERYAAYYGYTF
TRBJ1-1 | NA | TRBV20-1 | many | TGCAGTGCCTCGACGGTCCCGAACACTGAAGCTTTCTTT | CSASTVPNTEAFF
TRBJ2-3 | NA | TRBV5-1 | many | TGCGCCAGCAGCTTCGGGGGGCGAAAGCAAGCAGATACGCAGTATTTT | CASSFGGRKQADTQYF
TRBJ2-5 | TRBD2 | TRBV6-2/TRBV6-3 | NA | TGTGCCAGCAGTTCGGCTAGCGGGGTGGAGGAGACCCAGTACTTC | CASSSASGVEETQYF
TRBJ1-5 | NA | TRBV20-1 | many | TGCAGTGCTGACAGCAGAGGCAATCAGCCCCAGCATTTT | CSADSRGNQPQHF
TRBJ1-5 | NA | TRBV5-1 | many | TGCGCCAGCAGCCTGAATCAGCCCCAGCATTTT | CASSLNQPQHF
TRBJ2-7 | NA | TRBV29-1 | many | TGCAGCGTTTATGGCCTATCAACCGCCTACGAGCAGTACTTC | CSVYGLSTAYEQYF
TRBJ2-7 | NA | TRBV28 | NA | TGTGCCATGGGCCCTGCGCTCCCCTCCGAGCAGTACTTC | CAMGPALPSEQYF
TRBJ2-7 | TRBD1 | TRBV4-2 | many | TGTGCCAGCAGCCAGGGGGACAGGGGTAGGAACGAGCAGTACTTC | CASSQGDRGRNEQYF
TRBJ1-1 | TRBD1 | TRBV5-1 | many | TGCGCCAGCGGGGGGCCGGACAGGGTGAACACTGAAGCTTTCTTT | CASGGPDRVNTEAFF
TRBJ2-1 | TRBD1 | TRBV5-1 | NA | TGCGCCAGCAGCATGGACAGGGGTACCTACAATGAGCAGTTCTTC | CASSMDRGTYNEQFF
TRBJ2-7 | TRBD1 | TRBV5-5 | NA | TGTGCCAGCAGCTTGTGGGGTACAGGGGGCGCGGGATCCTACGAGCAGTACTTC | CASSLWGTGGAGSYEQYF
TRBJ1-2 | NA | TRBV6-2/TRBV6-3 | NA | TGTGCCAGCAGTTACCTACCTGGACGTGGCTACACCTTC | CASSYLPGRGYTF
TRBJ1-3 | NA | TRBV10-3 | many | TGTGCCATCAGTGAGTTATTTAGCCGCGTGGACACCATATATTTT | CAISELFSRVDTIYF
TRBJ1-1 | NA | TRBV12-3/TRBV12-4 | many | TGTGCCAGCAGTTTAATCGTAGGCAGGGTGACTGAAGCTTTCTTT | CASSLIVGRVTEAFF
TRBJ2-3 | TRBD2 | TRBV9 | many | TGTGCCAGCAGCGTTCAGGGACTATGGGCAGATACGCAGTATTTT | CASSVQGLWADTQYF
TRBJ2-3 | NA | TRBV7-2 | many | TGTGCCAGCAGCTTAGGGCCAGGGGCAGATACGCAGTATTTT | CASSLGPGADTQYF
TRBJ2-1 | NA | TRBV4-3 | many | TGCGCCAGCAGCCAAGGAGGCTCTTCCTACAATGAGCAGTTCTTC | CASSQGGSSYNEQFF
TRBJ2-7 | TRBD2 | TRBV10-3 | NA | TGTGCCATCAGTGAGTCGGAGACTAGCGGGAGCTACGAGCAGTACTTC | CAISESETSGSYEQYF
TRBJ2-1 | TRBD1 | TRBV25-1 | many | TGTGCCAGCAGTGAAGACTCCGACAGGGGAGGCAATGAGCAGTTCTTC | CASSEDSDRGGNEQFF
TRBJ2-2 | NA | TRBV18 | few | TGTGCCAGCTCACCACAGGGAAGAAGAACCGGGGAGCTGTTTTTT | CASSPQGRRTGELFF